A single sample gave rise to the 26 T cell receptor beta chains below, sequenced in a study of blood T cell repertoires in COVID-19. Libraries were prepared by immunoSEQ multiplex PCR; TCRdb keeps only in-frame clonotypes and omits some of them. The repertoire holds roughly 140,000 clones, with 80% as singletons. Sequencing input: peripheral blood. These TCRs come from a man between 70 and 80 years old who had recovered from COVID-19.

This chain joins TRBV10-1 and TRBJ2-5, with TRBD2 as a possible D gene (5 bases). The CDR3 has 14 residues. Trimming took off 4 bases at V and 5 bases at J, with 14 bases between the two ends. The germline V gene encodes CDR1 WNHNN and CDR2 SYGVQD (reference sequence). The CDR3 sequence is CASSGGGAGETQYF. The CDR3 DNA follows: TGCGCCAGCAGTGGTGGAGGCGCCGGGGAGACCCAGTACTTC.

V usage is TRBV29-1 and J usage is TRBJ1-1; D ambiguous. The germline gives CDR1 SQVTM, CDR2 ANQGSEA. The CDR3 has 12 residues. Deletions cut 7 bases from V and 1 base from J, with 10 bases between. The CDR3 sequence: CSGYSWNTEAFF. CDR3 DNA sequence: TGCAGCGGTTACAGCTGGAACACTGAAGCTTTCTTT.

This rearrangement joins TRBV7-6 to TRBJ2-2; 12 positions agree with TRBD2. J gave up 4 bases and V 5 bases, and 8 bases lay outside the gene matches. The germline gives CDR1 SGHVS, CDR2 FNYEAQ. The CDR3 covers 17 residues. The DNA of the CDR3 is TGTGCCAGCAGCCCGTGGCCTAGCGGGAGGGTCACCGGGGAGCTGTTTTTT. Translation: CASSPWPSGRVTGELFF.

The chain couples TRBV19 to TRBJ2-7; D is unresolved. Germline V gene sequence: CDR1 LNHDA, CDR2 SQIVND (reference sequence). There are 13 residues in the CDR3. Trimming took 6 bases from V and 0 from J, leaving 9 bases between them. The CDR3 DNA is TGTGCCAGTAGCCCCCAGGTCTCCTACGAGCAGTACTTC. This translates into CASSPQVSYEQYF.

The V gene is TRBV27, the J gene TRBJ2-3, with a weak D call TRBD2 (5 bases). The germline V gene encodes CDR1 MNHEY and CDR2 SMNVEV (reference sequence). V lost 8 bases to trimming and J lost 1 base, with 13 bases between them. The CDR3 loop spans 14 amino acids. This CDR3 reads CASSSSRGTDTQYF. The CDR3 DNA is TGTGCCAGCTCCTCTTCGCGGGGCACAGATACGCAGTATTTT.

This chain links TRBV5-1 with TRBJ2-7; 8 bases fit TRBD1. Looked up from germline, CDR1 is SGHRS and CDR2 is YFSETQ. This CDR3 is 15 amino acids long. V lost 4 bases to trimming and J lost 5 bases; unmatched junction nucleotides: 11. CDR3 nucleotides: TGCGCCAGCAGCGGAGCTGCAGGGGGCGTCGACGAGCAGTACTTC. Amino acids: CASSGAAGGVDEQYF.

V gene TRBV5-4 combines with J gene TRBJ2-7; possible D gene TRBD2, 6 bases. Germline loops: CDR1 SGHNT, CDR2 YYREEE (reference sequence). Between the trimmed V and J ends, which lost 0 bases and 3 bases, there was a span of 10 bases. This CDR3 contains 14 residues. CDR3 nucleotide sequence: TGTGCCAGCAGCTTGGGACTAGGCCGCTACGAGCAGTACTTC. It translates to CASSLGLGRYEQYF.

V and J are TRBV4-1 and TRBJ2-7; TRBD2 might be the D (5 bases). CDR1 and CDR2 from the germline V gene are MGHRA and YSYEKL. CDR3 length equals 14 residues. V lost 0 bases, J lost 0 bases, and 6 bases lay in between. CDR3 region: CASSQEGLSYEQYF. Here the CDR3 DNA reads TGCGCCAGCAGCCAAGAAGGACTCTCCTACGAGCAGTACTTC.

The chain is built from TRBV5-1 and TRBJ2-2; perhaps TRBD2 as D (5 bases). The CDR3 length is 15 residues. Germline V lookup: CDR1 SGHRS, CDR2 YFSETQ. The germline V and J ends were trimmed by 0 bases and 5 bases, with 11 bases remaining between them. The CDR3 region has the DNA TGCGCCAGCAGCTTGGCCACGCCGGGAACCGGGGAGCTGTTTTTT. Its translation: CASSLATPGTGELFF. Filled out from reference TRBV5-1 and TRBJ2-2, the complete variable domain reads KAGVTQTPRYLIKTRGQQVTLSCSPISGHRSVSWYQQTPGQGLQFLFEYFSETQRNKGNFPGRFSGRQFSNSRSEMNVSTLELGDSALYLCASSLATPGTGELFFGEGSRLTVL.

This chain joins TRBV14 and TRBJ1-4; D is unresolved. There are 14 residues in the CDR3. Germline CDR1 is SGHDN and CDR2 is FVKESK. The germline V and J ends were trimmed by 3 bases and 8 bases, with 13 bases remaining between them. The CDR3 nucleotides read TGTGCCAGCAGCCATGGGGAGCCTCGGGAAAAACTGTTTTTT. Amino acids: CASSHGEPREKLFF.

This chain uses TRBV7-8 with TRBJ2-5, with D possibly TRBD1 on 5 matching bases. Germline V gene lookup returns CDR1 SGHVS and CDR2 FQNEAQ. Trimming cost V 3 bases and J 5 bases, with 25 bases left between them. The CDR3 consists of 18 residues. The CDR3 bases are TGTGCCAGCAGCTTTGTTCCCCCCACCGGACACAGCTTCGAGACCCAGTACTTC. It codes for CASSFVPPTGHSFETQYF.

As to this clone: Just one base apart from a much larger clone, this may be a read error. The V gene is TRBV6-6, the J gene TRBJ2-7; D remains ambiguous. This CDR3 is 11 amino acids long. The V end was cut by 4 bases, the J end by 4 bases, with 5 bases between. Germline V gene sequence: CDR1 MNHNY, CDR2 SVGAGI (reference sequence). The CDR3 DNA follows: TGTGCCAGCAGTTCCAGATACGAGCAGTACTTC. Its protein product is CASSSRYEQYF.

V gene TRBV10-2 combines with J gene TRBJ2-7; D unresolved. The CDR3 contains 14 residues. Trimming took off 3 bases at V and 7 bases at J, with 16 bases between the two ends. Germline CDR1 WSHSY, CDR2 SAAADI. CDR3 in amino acids: CASSDMVATWEQYF. The DNA of the CDR3 is TGCGCCAGCAGTGACATGGTAGCCACTTGGGAGCAGTACTTC.

The chain joins TRBV4-3 to TRBJ2-2; weak D call: TRBD1 (5 bases). Trimming pared 3 bases from V and 5 bases from J, leaving 13 bases between. CDR1 and CDR2 (germline): LGHNA, YSLEER. The CDR3 has 15 residues. CDR3: CASSHFQGATGELFF. In DNA form, the CDR3 reads TGCGCCAGCAGCCATTTTCAAGGGGCAACCGGGGAGCTGTTTTTT.

The chain couples TRBV6-2 or TRBV6-3 to TRBJ2-5, with 8 bases fitting TRBD2. V shed 2 bases, J shed 2 bases, and the junction held 4 bases outside the gene matches. The CDR3 contains 15 residues. In germline, CDR1 is MNHEY, CDR2 SVGEGT. The CDR3 region is CASSYGSGEQETQYF. The CDR3 coding sequence is TGTGCCAGCAGTTACGGTAGCGGGGAACAAGAGACCCAGTACTTC.

V is TRBV29-1 and J is TRBJ2-2; 7 bases are shared with TRBD1. V lost 8 bases to trimming and J lost 4 bases; unmatched junction nucleotides: 7. The CDR3 extends over 13 amino acids. Germline CDR1 is SQVTM and CDR2 is ANQGSEA. CDR3 sequence (DNA): TGCAGCTTCGTGGACAGGCTCACCGGGGAGCTGTTTTTT. This encodes CSFVDRLTGELFF.

This clone was picked up a small number of times. The chain carries TRBV5-6 and TRBJ2-7, with 16 bases fitting TRBD2. Germline CDR1 SGHDT, CDR2 YYEEEE. The CDR3 totals 17 residues. J lost 6 bases, V lost 4 bases, and 10 bases had no gene match. The CDR3 sequence is CASSQGLAGGPWSEQYF. The CDR3 coding sequence is TGTGCCAGCAGCCAGGGACTAGCGGGAGGGCCCTGGAGCGAGCAGTACTTC.

The chain carries TRBV10-3 and TRBJ1-5; D is possibly TRBD1 (6 bases). Germline V lookup: CDR1 ENHRY, CDR2 SYGVKD. Deletions cut 3 bases from V and 6 bases from J, with 9 bases between. This CDR3 is 13 amino acids long. CDR3 in amino acids: CAISDGGGQPQHF. CDR3 nucleotide sequence: TGTGCCATCAGTGATGGGGGCGGTCAGCCCCAGCATTTT.

This sequence joins TRBV5-1 and TRBJ1-1, with D perhaps matching TRBD1 (5 bases). V was pared by 4 bases and J by 5 bases, with 15 bases between. The germline CDR1 and CDR2 sequences are SGHRS and YFSETQ. The CDR3 is made up of 14 amino acids. CDR3 nucleotides: TGCGCCAGCAGCCCGCGCGGGGGAGGAACTGAAGCTTTCTTT. Its protein product is CASSPRGGGTEAFF.

The chain uses TRBV18 and TRBJ1-1, with D perhaps TRBD1 (5 bases). Per germline, CDR1 KGHSH and CDR2 LQKENI. V was cut by 2 bases and J by 2 bases, with 6 bases left in between. The CDR3 covers 13 residues. CDR3 in DNA: TGTGCCAGCTCACCAGGGACTAACACTGAAGCTTTCTTT. This codes for CASSPGTNTEAFF.

V and J are TRBV24-1 and TRBJ2-1, with 9 nucleotides matching TRBD2. CDR3 length equals 16 residues. Germline lookup yields CDR1 KGHDR and CDR2 SFDVKD. J gave up 4 bases and V 3 bases, and 6 bases lay outside the gene matches. The CDR3 is CATSDPASGKYNEQFF. The CDR3 DNA reads as TGTGCCACCAGTGATCCTGCTAGCGGGAAATACAATGAGCAGTTCTTC.

The chain combines TRBV5-6 with TRBJ2-3; tentative D call: TRBD2 (6 bases). The CDR3 is 16 amino acids. The V end was cut by 4 bases, the J end by 0 bases, with 15 bases between. In germline, CDR1 is SGHDT, CDR2 YYEEEE. The CDR3 DNA is TGTGCCAGCAGCAAGGGGCGTCTAGCGAGCACAGATACGCAGTATTTT. Translated, it gives CASSKGRLASTDTQYF.

This clone was detected a few times. This specimen includes other DNA sequences encoding the same CDR3. This rearrangement joins TRBV2 to TRBJ1-1; D not resolved. This CDR3 is 11 amino acids long. Trimming stripped 2 bases from V and 4 bases from J, with 2 bases between. Germline V CDR1 and CDR2: SNHLY, FYNNEI. CDR3 sequence: CASSERTEAFF. The CDR3 region has the DNA TGTGCCAGCAGTGAACGCACTGAAGCTTTCTTT.

This chain joins TRBV7-8 and TRBJ2-7, with D possibly matching TRBD1 (6 bases). The germline gives CDR1 SGHVS, CDR2 FQNEAQ. V lost 2 bases to trimming and J lost 2 bases, with 10 bases between them. CDR3 length: 14 residues. CDR3 protein: CASSLLQGTYEQYF. CDR3 in DNA: TGTGCCAGCAGCTTATTACAGGGAACCTACGAGCAGTACTTC.

V and J are TRBV11-3 and TRBJ1-1; 8 bases are a match to TRBD1. The ends lost 5 bases at V and 1 base at J; junction bases unmatched: 6. The CDR3 is 15 amino acids. Germline V CDR1 and CDR2: SGHNT, YENEEA. The CDR3 DNA is TGTGCCAGCAGCAAAGGGACAGGAGGGAACACTGAAGCTTTCTTT. Translated: CASSKGTGGNTEAFF.

CDR3 coding DNA: TGTGCCAGTAGCGGGACTCCCTACAATGAGCAGTTCTTC. Translating gives CASSGTPYNEQFF. The chain is built from TRBV19 and TRBJ2-1, with D possibly matching TRBD2 (6 bases). CDR1 is LNHDA and CDR2 is SQIVND in the germline V gene (reference sequence). The CDR3 is 13 residues long. V gave up 6 bases and J gave up 2 bases, with 8 bases separating them.